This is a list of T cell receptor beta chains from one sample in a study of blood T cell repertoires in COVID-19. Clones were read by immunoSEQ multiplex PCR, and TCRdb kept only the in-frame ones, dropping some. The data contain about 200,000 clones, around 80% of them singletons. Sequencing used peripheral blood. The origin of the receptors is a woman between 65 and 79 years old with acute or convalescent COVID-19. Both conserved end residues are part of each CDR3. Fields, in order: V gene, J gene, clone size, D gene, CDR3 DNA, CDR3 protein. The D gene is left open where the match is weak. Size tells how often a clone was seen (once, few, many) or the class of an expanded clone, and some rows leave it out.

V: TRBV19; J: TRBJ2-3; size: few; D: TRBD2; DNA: TGTGCCAGTAGTACCCGGACTAGCCTGCCCACAGATACGCAGTATTTT; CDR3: CASSTRTSLPTDTQYF
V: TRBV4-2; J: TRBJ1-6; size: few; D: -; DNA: TGTGCCAGCAGCCAAGCCGGGGGGAATTCACCCCTCCACTTT; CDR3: CASSQAGGNSPLHF
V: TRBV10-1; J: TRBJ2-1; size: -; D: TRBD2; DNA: TGCGCCAGCAGTGCGGGAGGTAATGAGCAGTTCTTC; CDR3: CASSAGGNEQFF
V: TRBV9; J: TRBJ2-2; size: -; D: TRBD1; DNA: TGTGCCAGCAGCGCCCAATTGACAGGGGGAACCGGGGAGCTGTTTTTT; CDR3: CASSAQLTGGTGELFF
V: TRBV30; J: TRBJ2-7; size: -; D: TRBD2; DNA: TGTGCCTGGGGTAGGCGGGAGAGTGGCGAGCAGTACTTC; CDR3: CAWGRRESGEQYF
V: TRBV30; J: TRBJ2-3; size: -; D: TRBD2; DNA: TGTGCCGGAGCGGGAGATTCTAAGTCGGATACGCAGTATTTT; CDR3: CAGAGDSKSDTQYF
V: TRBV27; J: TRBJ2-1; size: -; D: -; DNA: TGTGCCAGCAGTTTAACCCAGGGGAACTACAATGAGCAGTTCTTC; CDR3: CASSLTQGNYNEQFF
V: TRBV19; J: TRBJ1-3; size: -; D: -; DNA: TGTGCCACCCGCGGCCTCGGCTCTGGAAACACCATATATTTT; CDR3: CATRGLGSGNTIYF
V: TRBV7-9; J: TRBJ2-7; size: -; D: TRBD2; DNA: TGTGCCAGCAGGAAGCGGGACTCCTACGAGCAGTACTTC; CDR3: CASRKRDSYEQYF
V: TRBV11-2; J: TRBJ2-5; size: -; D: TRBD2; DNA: TGTGCCAGCAGCTCCCTTAGGACTAGCGGGATGGAGACCCAGTACTTC; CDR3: CASSSLRTSGMETQYF
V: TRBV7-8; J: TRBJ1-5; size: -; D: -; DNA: TGTGCCAGCAGCTTAGTCAGGGATCAGCCCCAGCATTTT; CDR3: CASSLVRDQPQHF
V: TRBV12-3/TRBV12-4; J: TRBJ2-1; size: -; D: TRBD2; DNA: TGTGCCAGCAGTGTGATAGCGGGGAATGAGCAGTTCTTC; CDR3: CASSVIAGNEQFF
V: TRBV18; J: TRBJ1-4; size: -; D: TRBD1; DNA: TGTGCCAGCTCACCCCGGGACAGGGGGCCTGAAAAACTGTTTTTT; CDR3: CASSPRDRGPEKLFF
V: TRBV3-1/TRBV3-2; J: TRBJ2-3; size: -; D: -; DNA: TGTGCCAGCAGCCCGAACGGGGGTATCGCAGATACGCAGTATTTT; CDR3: CASSPNGGIADTQYF
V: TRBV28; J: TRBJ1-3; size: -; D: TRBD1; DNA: TGTGCCAGCAGTCACAGGACAGGGCTGAGAAACACCATATATTTT; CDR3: CASSHRTGLRNTIYF
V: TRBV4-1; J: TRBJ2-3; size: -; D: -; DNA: TGCGCCAGCAGCCTAGCTCGGGATACGCAGTATTTT; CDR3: CASSLARDTQYF
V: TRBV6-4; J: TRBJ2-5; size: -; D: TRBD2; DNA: TGTGCCAGCAGTGACGATAGCGGGGAGACCCAGTACTTC; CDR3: CASSDDSGETQYF
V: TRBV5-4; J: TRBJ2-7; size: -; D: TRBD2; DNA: TGTGCCAGCAGCTCGGGACTAGCGGGGCCCTACGAGCAGTACTTC; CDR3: CASSSGLAGPYEQYF
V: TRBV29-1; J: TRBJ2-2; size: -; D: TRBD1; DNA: TGCAGCTGCCACGATGGGACAGGGGTTGCGACCGGGGAGCTGTTTTTT; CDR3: CSCHDGTGVATGELFF
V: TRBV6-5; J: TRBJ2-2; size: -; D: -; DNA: TGTGCCAGCAGCCTATCCCCCGGGGAGCTGTTTTTT; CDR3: CASSLSPGELFF
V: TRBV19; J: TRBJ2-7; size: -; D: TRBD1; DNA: TGTGCCAGTAGTAGACCGGGACAGAGCTACGAGCAGTACTTC; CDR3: CASSRPGQSYEQYF
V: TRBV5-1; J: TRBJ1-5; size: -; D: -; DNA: TGCGCCAGCAGCCCTAAGTCAGGTACGGGCAATCAGCCCCAGCATTTT; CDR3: CASSPKSGTGNQPQHF
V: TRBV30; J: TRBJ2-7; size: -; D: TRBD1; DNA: TGTGCCTGGACTCCACTGCGGACAGGAACGGACGAGCAGTACTTC; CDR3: CAWTPLRTGTDEQYF
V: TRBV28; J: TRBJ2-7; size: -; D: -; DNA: TGTGCCAGCAGCCACTTCCTTCGGGGGTCCTACGAGCAGTACTTC; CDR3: CASSHFLRGSYEQYF
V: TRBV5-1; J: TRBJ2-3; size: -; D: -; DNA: TGCGCCAGCAGCTCTGCCCGGAGTAGCACAGATACGCAGTATTTT; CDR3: CASSSARSSTDTQYF
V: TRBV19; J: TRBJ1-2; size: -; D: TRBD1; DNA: TGTGCCAGTAGCTCGCGAGACAGGGTCGGCTACACCTTC; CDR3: CASSSRDRVGYTF
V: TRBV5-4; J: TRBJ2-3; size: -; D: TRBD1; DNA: TGTGCCAGCAGCGGGGGACAGTGGTCCACAGATACGCAGTATTTT; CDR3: CASSGGQWSTDTQYF
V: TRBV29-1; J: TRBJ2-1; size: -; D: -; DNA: TGCAGCGCCCGGGACTCCTACAATGAGCAGTTCTTC; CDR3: CSARDSYNEQFF